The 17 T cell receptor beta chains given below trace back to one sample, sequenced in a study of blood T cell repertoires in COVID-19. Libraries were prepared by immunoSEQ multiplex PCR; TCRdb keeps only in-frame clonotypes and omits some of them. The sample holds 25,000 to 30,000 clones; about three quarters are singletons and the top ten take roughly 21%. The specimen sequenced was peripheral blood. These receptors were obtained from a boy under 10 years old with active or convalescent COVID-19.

The CDR3: CASSPRGTSGTTGELFF. The CDR3 coding sequence is TGTGCCAGCTCACCCCGAGGGACATCCGGGACCACCGGGGAGCTGTTTTTT. The rearrangement joins TRBV18 to TRBJ2-2, with a possible D match to TRBD1 (6 bases). This CDR3 contains 17 residues. Trimming removed 3 bases from V and 4 bases from J, with 18 bases in between. The germline CDR1 and CDR2 sequences are KGHSH and LQKENI.

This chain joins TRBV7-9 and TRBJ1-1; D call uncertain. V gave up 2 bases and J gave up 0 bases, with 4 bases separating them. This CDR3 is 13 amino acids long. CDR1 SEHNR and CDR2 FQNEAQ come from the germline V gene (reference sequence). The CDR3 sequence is CASSLTVNTEAFF. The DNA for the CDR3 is TGTGCCAGCAGCTTAACGGTGAACACTGAAGCTTTCTTT.

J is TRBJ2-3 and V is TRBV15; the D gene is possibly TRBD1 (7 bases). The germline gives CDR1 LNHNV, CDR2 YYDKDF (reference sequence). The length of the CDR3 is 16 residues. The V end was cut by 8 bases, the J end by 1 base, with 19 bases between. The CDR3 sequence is CATHPQGGLRTDTQYF. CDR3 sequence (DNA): TGTGCCACCCATCCCCAGGGGGGCCTCCGCACAGATACGCAGTATTTT.

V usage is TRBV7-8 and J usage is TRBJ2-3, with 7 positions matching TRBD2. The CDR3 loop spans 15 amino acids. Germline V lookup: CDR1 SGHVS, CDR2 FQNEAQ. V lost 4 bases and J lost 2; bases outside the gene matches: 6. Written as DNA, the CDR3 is TGTGCCAGCAGCTCTCTAGCGGTTCTCACAGATACGCAGTATTTT. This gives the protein CASSSLAVLTDTQYF.

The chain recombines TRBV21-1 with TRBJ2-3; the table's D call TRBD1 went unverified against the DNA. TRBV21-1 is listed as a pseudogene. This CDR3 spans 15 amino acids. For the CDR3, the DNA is TGTGCCAGCCGGAGGACAGCTCCAGGGACAGATACGCAGTATTTT. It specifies CASRRTAPGTDTQYF.

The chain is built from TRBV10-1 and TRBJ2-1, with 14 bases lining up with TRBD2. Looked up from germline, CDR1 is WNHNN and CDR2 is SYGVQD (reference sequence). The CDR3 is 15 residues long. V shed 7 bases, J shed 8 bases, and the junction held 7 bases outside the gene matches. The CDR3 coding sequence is TGCGCCAGCACCGGGACTAGCGGGGGAACTGATGAGCAGTTCTTC. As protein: CASTGTSGGTDEQFF.

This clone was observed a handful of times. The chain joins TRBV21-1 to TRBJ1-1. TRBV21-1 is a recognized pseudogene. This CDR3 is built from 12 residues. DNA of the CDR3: TGTGCCAGCAGCAAAGTCCCGGGGTTGGCTTTCTTT. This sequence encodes CASSKVPGLAFF.

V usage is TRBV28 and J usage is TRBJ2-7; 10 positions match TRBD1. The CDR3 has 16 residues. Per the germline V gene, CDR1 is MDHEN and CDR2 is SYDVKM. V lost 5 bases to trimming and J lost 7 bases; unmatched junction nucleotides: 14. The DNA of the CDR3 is TGTGCCAGCAGTCCAGCTTGGGGACAGGGGCTTGGGGAGCAGTACTTC. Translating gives CASSPAWGQGLGEQYF.

CDR3 DNA: TGTGCCAGCAGTTACAGGGGACTAGCCCCCAATGAGCAGTTCTTC. This codes for CASSYRGLAPNEQFF. The rearrangement joins TRBV6-5 to TRBJ2-1; 9 nucleotides agree with TRBD2. The V segment lost 2 bases and the J segment 6 bases; nucleotides outside the gene matches: 5. Germline loops: CDR1 MNHEY, CDR2 SVGAGI. The CDR3 runs 15 residues.

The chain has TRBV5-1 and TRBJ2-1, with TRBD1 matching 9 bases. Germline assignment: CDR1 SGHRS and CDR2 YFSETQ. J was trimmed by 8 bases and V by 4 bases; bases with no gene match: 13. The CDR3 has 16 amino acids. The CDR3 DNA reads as TGCGCCAGCAGCCCTCGCCTACAGGGGGCGAGGGATGAGCAGTTCTTC. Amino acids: CASSPRLQGARDEQFF. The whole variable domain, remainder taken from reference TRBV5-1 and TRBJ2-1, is KAGVTQTPRYLIKTRGQQVTLSCSPISGHRSVSWYQQTPGQGLQFLFEYFSETQRNKGNFPGRFSGRQFSNSRSEMNVSTLELGDSALYLCASSPRLQGARDEQFFGPGTRLTVL.

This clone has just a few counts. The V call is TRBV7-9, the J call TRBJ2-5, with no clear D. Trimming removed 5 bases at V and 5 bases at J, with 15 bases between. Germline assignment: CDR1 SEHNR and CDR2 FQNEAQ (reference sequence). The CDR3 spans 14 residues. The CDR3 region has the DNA TGTGCCAGCAGCCCTACCTGGGTACAGGAGACCCAGTACTTC. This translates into CASSPTWVQETQYF.

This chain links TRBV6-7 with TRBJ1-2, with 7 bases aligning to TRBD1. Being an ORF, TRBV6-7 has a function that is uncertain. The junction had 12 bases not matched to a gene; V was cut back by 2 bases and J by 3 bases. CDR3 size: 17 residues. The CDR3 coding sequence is TGTGCCAGCAGTTACCAAAACAGGGGCCCTAAGTACTATGGCTACACCTTC. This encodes CASSYQNRGPKYYGYTF.

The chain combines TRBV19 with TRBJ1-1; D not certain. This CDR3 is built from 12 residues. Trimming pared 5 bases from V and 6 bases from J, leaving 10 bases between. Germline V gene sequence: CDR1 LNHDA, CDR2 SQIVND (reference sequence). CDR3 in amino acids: CASSAFEAEAFF. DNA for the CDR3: TGTGCCAGTAGTGCCTTTGAGGCTGAAGCTTTCTTT.

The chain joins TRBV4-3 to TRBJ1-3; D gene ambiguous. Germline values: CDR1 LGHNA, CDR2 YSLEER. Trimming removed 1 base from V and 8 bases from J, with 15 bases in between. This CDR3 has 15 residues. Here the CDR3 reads CASSQGGFPEDTIYF. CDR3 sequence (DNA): TGCGCCAGCAGCCAAGGCGGCTTCCCCGAGGACACCATATATTTT.

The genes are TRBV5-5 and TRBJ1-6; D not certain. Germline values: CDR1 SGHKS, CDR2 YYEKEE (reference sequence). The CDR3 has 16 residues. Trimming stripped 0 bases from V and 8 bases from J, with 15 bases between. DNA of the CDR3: TGTGCCAGCAGCTTGGGGTATGACACTGGTTATTCACCCCTCCACTTT. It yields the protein CASSLGYDTGYSPLHF.

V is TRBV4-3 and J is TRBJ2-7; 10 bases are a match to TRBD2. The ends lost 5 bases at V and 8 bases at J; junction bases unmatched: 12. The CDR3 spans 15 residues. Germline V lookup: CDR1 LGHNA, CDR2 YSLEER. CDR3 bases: TGCGCCAGCAGCTCCGGACTAGCGGAGCCCCTCAAGCAGTACTTC. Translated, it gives CASSSGLAEPLKQYF.

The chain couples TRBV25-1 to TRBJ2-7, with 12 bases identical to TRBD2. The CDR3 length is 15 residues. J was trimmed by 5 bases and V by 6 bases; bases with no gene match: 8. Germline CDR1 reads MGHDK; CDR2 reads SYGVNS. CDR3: CASRLAGGSGNEQYF. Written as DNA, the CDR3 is TGTGCCAGCAGACTAGCGGGAGGCTCGGGGAACGAGCAGTACTTC.